This TCR beta chain was recovered during a study of shared clonotypes between healthy human individuals. The study, taken as a whole, reports: About 5% was the fraction of naive CD4 clonotypes found shared across a few donors. It was only blood that was sampled, and tissue repertoires likely differ.

From CD4+ cells came CD45RA+ naive and CD45RA-negative memory subsets. In its sample, this clone was seen a few times. The target antigen is unknown. About 30,000 T cell genomes, or around 200 ng DNA, went into the sorted-subset replicate PCRs. Method: immunoSEQ multiplex PCR; TCRdb's copy keeps in-frame clones and lacks some. The sample carries fewer than 850,000 clones, more than 70% recorded once. Sample: memory CD4+ T cells sorted from blood. Subset: CD45RA-negative fraction. The receptor's source is a young woman in good health.

CDR3 coding DNA: TGCAGCGTTGCGGGAATGAACTATGGCTACACCTTC. This encodes CSVAGMNYGYTF. The chain employs TRBV29-1 and TRBJ1-2; D remains unclear. Germline V gene lookup returns CDR1 SQVTM and CDR2 ANQGSEA. This CDR3 region has 12 residues. Trimming cost V 4 bases and J 2 bases, with 8 bases left between them.